The 14 T cell receptor beta chains presented below share a single source sample, sequenced in a study of OX40 agonist ivuxolimab in advanced cancers. Sequencing used immunoSEQ multiplex PCR; TCRdb keeps in-frame clones, though not all of them. The repertoire consists of approximately 84,000 clones, with approximately 94% occurring once and the leading ten covering around 2.5%. The sequencing here drew on CD4+ or CD8+ T cells sorted from blood, taken in a trial of the OX40 agonist ivuxolimab. Source of these receptors: an adult with an advanced solid tumor such as melanoma, head and neck, liver or kidney cancer.

The chain is built from TRBV19 and TRBJ2-7; D is uncertain. This CDR3 is built from 13 residues. The germline V gene encodes CDR1 LNHDA and CDR2 SQIVND (reference sequence). With 6 bases removed from V and 0 bases from J, the gap between germline ends came to 9 bases. CDR3 DNA sequence: TGTGCCAGTAGACAGCTCGACTCCTACGAGCAGTACTTC. Amino acids: CASRQLDSYEQYF. Based on the CDR3 plus reference TRBV19 and TRBJ2-7, the full variable domain is DGGITQSPKYLFRKEGQNVTLSCEQNLNHDAMYWYRQDPGQGLRLIYYSQIVNDFQKGDIAEGYSVSREKKESFPLTVTSAQKNPTAFYLCASRQLDSYEQYFGPGTRLTVT.

The chain uses TRBV28 and TRBJ1-2, with a weak D call TRBD1 (5 bases). The CDR3 spans 15 residues. Trimming took 3 bases from V and 8 from J, leaving 19 bases between them. The germline CDR1 and CDR2 sequences are MDHEN and SYDVKM. For the CDR3, the DNA is TGTGCCAGCAGTTTTCAAGGGGCCATTATGGTCGGCTACACCTTC. It yields the protein CASSFQGAIMVGYTF.

The rearrangement links TRBV10-3 to TRBJ1-6, with 7 nucleotides matching TRBD1. CDR3 size: 15 residues. V lost 3 bases, J lost 7 bases, and 6 bases stayed unmatched. Germline V gene lookup returns CDR1 ENHRY and CDR2 SYGVKD. CDR3: CAISDPGQENSPLHF. The DNA of the CDR3 is TGTGCCATCAGTGACCCAGGACAGGAGAATTCACCCCTCCACTTT.

J is TRBJ2-2 and V is TRBV29-1; D ambiguous. Trimming stripped 3 bases from V and 4 bases from J, with 15 bases between. The germline V gene encodes CDR1 SQVTM and CDR2 ANQGSEA. This CDR3 has 15 amino acids. The CDR3 loop reads CSVELGSASTGELFF. DNA of the CDR3: TGCAGCGTTGAGTTGGGTTCGGCTAGCACCGGGGAGCTGTTTTTT.

The gene calls are TRBV9 and TRBJ1-2; tentatively, D is TRBD1 (6 bases). The V end lost 4 bases, the J end lost 0 bases, and 16 bases lay between the germline ends. There are 16 residues in the CDR3. Germline-derived CDR1 and CDR2 are SGDLS and YYNGEE. This CDR3 reads CASSFGTKDSNYGYTF. The CDR3 nucleotides read TGTGCCAGCAGCTTTGGGACAAAGGACTCTAACTATGGCTACACCTTC.

The chain employs TRBV6-5 and TRBJ1-1, with D possibly matching TRBD1 (5 bases). V was trimmed by 6 bases and J by 3 bases, leaving 8 bases between them. Germline CDR1 MNHEY, CDR2 SVGAGI. CDR3 length: 12 residues. In DNA, the CDR3 is TGTGCCAGCAGCCGGGGGTACACTGAAGCTTTCTTT. Its translation is CASSRGYTEAFF.

The chain uses TRBV25-1 and TRBJ1-2; possible D gene TRBD1, 5 bases. CDR3 length: 12 amino acids. Per the germline V gene, CDR1 is MGHDK and CDR2 is SYGVNS. V was pared by 6 bases and J by 8 bases, with 13 bases between. CDR3 sequence: CASRLGTGGYTF. DNA for the CDR3: TGTGCCAGCAGATTAGGGACTGGCGGCTACACCTTC.

This clone was seen once. CDR3 region: CASSLGRGEAFF. As DNA, the CDR3 is TGTGCCAGCAGTTTAGGACGCGGTGAAGCTTTCTTT. J is TRBJ1-1 and V is TRBV28; D unclear. CDR1 MDHEN and CDR2 SYDVKM come from the germline V gene. The V and J ends lost 2 bases and 7 bases respectively, with 8 bases between them. CDR3 length: 12 amino acids.

This rearrangement joins TRBV7-8 to TRBJ2-3; TRBD2 agrees at 8 bases. Unmatched junction bases numbered 11, after V lost 7 bases and J lost 2 bases. This CDR3 spans 16 amino acids. CDR1 is SGHVS, CDR2 FQNEAQ, per germline. In nucleotides, the CDR3 is TGTGCCAGCAACCTAAGAGGCGGGGGGTACACAGATACGCAGTATTTT. This gives the protein CASNLRGGGYTDTQYF.

The genes are TRBV27 and TRBJ2-7; D may be TRBD2 (6 bases). Trimming left V 7 bases short and J 4 bases short, with 8 bases between. This CDR3 has 11 residues. CDR1 is MNHEY and CDR2 is SMNVEV in the germline V gene (reference sequence). The CDR3 sequence: CASNGGYEQYF. CDR3 DNA: TGTGCCAGCAATGGGGGGTACGAGCAGTACTTC.

This sequence joins TRBV10-1 and TRBJ2-5, with 8 bases identical to TRBD1. Germline values: CDR1 WNHNN, CDR2 SYGVQD (reference sequence). This CDR3 has 13 amino acids. V lost 4 bases, J lost 2 bases, and 0 bases stayed unmatched. The CDR3 coding sequence is TGCGCCAGCAGTGGACAGGGGCAAGAGACCCAGTACTTC. This codes for CASSGQGQETQYF.

This clone appeared a single time. The chain recombines TRBV27 with TRBJ2-3, with D unclear. Trimming took 6 bases from V and 4 from J, leaving 11 bases between them. The CDR3 spans 13 residues. Looked up from germline, CDR1 is MNHEY and CDR2 is SMNVEV (reference sequence). CDR3 sequence (DNA): TGTGCCAGCAGCCCATTGACGGCAGATACGCAGTATTTT. It yields the protein CASSPLTADTQYF.

This sequence joins TRBV7-3 and TRBJ2-1; the match to TRBD2 covers 10 bases. Trimming removed 8 bases from V and 7 bases from J; junction bases left unmatched: 5. The CDR3 runs to 13 residues. Germline CDR1 and CDR2: SGHTA and FQGTGA. CDR3 sequence reads: CASASGGGNEQFF. CDR3 bases: TGTGCCAGCGCTAGCGGGGGCGGGAATGAGCAGTTCTTC.

This chain joins TRBV9 and TRBJ2-1; 11 positions agree with TRBD2. Germline CDR1 reads SGDLS; CDR2 reads YYNGEE. V shed 0 bases, J shed 11 bases, and the junction held 7 bases outside the gene matches. This CDR3 comprises 15 residues. CDR3 sequence: CASSVESLAGGQQFF. CDR3 nucleotides: TGTGCCAGCAGCGTAGAATCGCTAGCGGGAGGCCAGCAGTTCTTC.